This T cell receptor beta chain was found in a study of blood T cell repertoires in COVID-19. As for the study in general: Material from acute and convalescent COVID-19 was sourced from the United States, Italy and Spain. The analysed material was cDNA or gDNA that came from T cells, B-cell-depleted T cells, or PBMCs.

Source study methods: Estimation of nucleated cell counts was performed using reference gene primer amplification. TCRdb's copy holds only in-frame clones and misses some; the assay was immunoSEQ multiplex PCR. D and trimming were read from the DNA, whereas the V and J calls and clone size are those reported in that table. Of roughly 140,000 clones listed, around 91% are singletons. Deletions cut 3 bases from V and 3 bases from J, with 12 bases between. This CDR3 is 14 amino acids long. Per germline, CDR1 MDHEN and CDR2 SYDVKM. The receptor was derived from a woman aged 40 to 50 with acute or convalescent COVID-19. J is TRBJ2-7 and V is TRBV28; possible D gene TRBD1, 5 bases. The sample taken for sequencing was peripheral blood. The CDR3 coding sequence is TGTGCCAGCAGTTTGAGACAGCTGGACTACGAGCAGTACTTC. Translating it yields CASSLRQLDYEQYF.